The clone carrying this T cell receptor (beta chain) appeared once. The target antigen is unknown. This entry belongs to a study of T cells in Graves' hyperthyroidism and ophthalmopathy. Study overall: Blood was drawn when the patient was first diagnosed and still untreated.

Study findings and constraints: Clonotypes that were expanded in thyroid above 0.001 mostly appeared in blood too.

Trimming at V came to 6 bases and at J to 0 bases, leaving 2 bases not matched to a gene. This CDR3 is 15 amino acids long. Germline V CDR1 and CDR2: MDHEN, SYDVKM. Regions amplified from RNA transcripts were the TCR beta CDR3 regions. Researchers ran a first-round RT-PCR on the TCR CDR3 using the HTBI primer set. TCRdb re-analysed the multiplex PCR reads in MiXCR, keeping a single row per CDR3 protein. The sample consists of a few hundred thousand distinct CDR3 sequences, 18% of them appearing once. The TCR originated in a middle-aged woman with Graves' ophthalmopathy. Sequencing was performed on blood. The rearrangement uses TRBV28 and TRBJ1-1, with 12 bases matching TRBD1. The CDR3 DNA follows: TGTGCCAGCAGGGGACAGGGGGCGATGAACACTGAAGCTTTCTTT. As protein: CASRGQGAMNTEAFF.